This paragraph reports one TCR beta chain. The data originate from a study of OX40 agonist ivuxolimab in advanced cancers. Any history of autoimmune disease or systemic immunosuppression disqualified patients. Germline V gives CDR1 SGDLS, CDR2 YYNGEE. CDR3 length equals 15 residues. Trimming removed 3 bases from V and 3 bases from J; junction bases left unmatched: 3. Measured with immunoSEQ multiplex PCR; TCRdb has only the in-frame clones, and not every one. This table holds 50,000 to 75,000 clones, around 87% found once. J is TRBJ2-2 and V is TRBV9, with TRBD1 matching over 9 bases. The sample consisted of CD4+ or CD8+ T cells sorted from blood, taken in a trial of the OX40 agonist ivuxolimab. The source of this sequence is an adult with an advanced solid tumor such as melanoma, head and neck, liver or kidney cancer. The CDR3 nucleotides read TGTGCCAGCAGCGCGGGACAGGGCCACACCGGGGAGCTGTTTTTT. Its translation is CASSAGQGHTGELFF.